This T cell receptor (beta chain) emerged from a study of siplizumab effects on memory and regulatory T cells. Using immunoSEQ multiplex PCR, the repertoire was profiled, and TCRdb retains in-frame clones only, with some absent. The sample carries some 81,000 clones, roughly 94% recorded once. Study findings and constraints: Roughly 75-97% of dividing CD4+ or CD8+ clones were without an attributable naive or memory phenotype. Of the alloreactive clones, only a minor fraction mapped to unstimulated subsets. In unstimulated cells, naive T cells appeared more diverse than memory T cells and seemed major alloresponse contributors. Treatment with siplizumab left mappable alloreactive CD4+ clones averaging approximately 69% Treg-derived, compared with 25% to 30% in controls.

Trimming removed 3 bases from V and 6 bases from J; junction bases left unmatched: 5. Germline V lookup: CDR1 SQVTM, CDR2 ANQGSEA. The CDR3 has 13 amino acids. For this clone: The antigen remains unidentified.

This receptor was taken from a human donor in good health. This chain connects TRBV29-1 to TRBJ2-7; TRBD1 aligns across 10 bases. Material for sequencing was CD8+ T cells sorted from blood. Here the CDR3 reads CSVEVGQGSEQYF. The CDR3 nucleotides read TGCAGCGTTGAGGTGGGACAGGGGTCCGAGCAGTACTTC.